Below are 25 T cell receptor beta chains sequenced from a single sample in a study of T cell responses to AZD1222 COVID-19 vaccine. Data came from immunoSEQ multiplex PCR; TCRdb stores just in-frame clones and leaves some out. This table holds tens of thousands of clones, approximately 83% found once. Here the sequenced sample was peripheral blood, taken on day 0 of AZD1222 vaccination. Receptors originate from an adult in good health.

The chain joins TRBV28 to TRBJ2-5; TRBD1 or TRBD2 may be the D gene (5 bases each). Germline V CDR1 and CDR2: MDHEN, SYDVKM. Trimming pared 7 bases from V and 9 bases from J, leaving 18 bases between. This CDR3 region has 13 residues. The CDR3 DNA sequence: TGTGCCAGCACAAGCCCGGGACCGTCGTCCCAGTACTTC. Translated, it gives CASTSPGPSSQYF.

This rearrangement joins TRBV6-5 to TRBJ1-3; TRBD1 might be the D (5 bases). V lost 5 bases and J 4 bases, leaving 12 bases between the germline ends. Germline CDR1 MNHEY, CDR2 SVGAGI. CDR3 size: 14 residues. CDR3 coding DNA: TGTGCCAGCAGTCGGCAGGGCCGAGGAAACACCATATATTTT. Its protein product is CASSRQGRGNTIYF.

This clone was counted a single time. The chain uses TRBV10-1 and TRBJ2-1; 8 bases fit TRBD2. This CDR3 is 14 amino acids long. Trimming took 2 bases from V and 7 from J; bases not matched to a gene: 4. Germline-derived CDR1 and CDR2 are WNHNN and SYGVQD (reference sequence). Here the CDR3 DNA reads TGCGCCAGCAGTGAGAGCGGGAGCAAGAATGAGCAGTTCTTC. Its protein product is CASSESGSKNEQFF.

This sequence joins TRBV7-9 and TRBJ2-3; 7 positions agree with TRBD1. The CDR3 contains 16 residues. Germline CDR1 SEHNR, CDR2 FQNEAQ (reference sequence). The junction had 7 bases not matched to a gene; V was cut back by 1 base and J by 3 bases. As DNA, the CDR3 is TGTGCCAGCAGCTTAGACAGGGGTTTCGGAACAGATACGCAGTATTTT. Its protein is CASSLDRGFGTDTQYF.

The V and J genes are TRBV2 and TRBJ1-1, with unresolved D. Looked up from germline, CDR1 is SNHLY and CDR2 is FYNNEI. V lost 3 bases to trimming and J lost 7 bases, with 6 bases between them. The CDR3 runs 11 residues. The CDR3 is CASSDEVEAFF. In nucleotides, the CDR3 is TGTGCCAGCAGTGACGAAGTTGAAGCTTTCTTT.

The chain links TRBV19 to TRBJ2-1; no definite D call. Germline V gene lookup returns CDR1 LNHDA and CDR2 SQIVND (reference sequence). The CDR3 length is 16 residues. Trimming took 7 bases from V and 6 from J, leaving 22 bases between them. The CDR3 nucleotides are TGTGCCAGTACCTCTCCCGCCTTAGACGGTCGCAATGAGCAGTTCTTC. Translation gives CASTSPALDGRNEQFF.

J is TRBJ2-7 and V is TRBV28, with 10 bases matching TRBD2. Germline CDR1 is MDHEN and CDR2 is SYDVKM. Trimming at V came to 6 bases and at J to 5 bases, leaving 7 bases not matched to a gene. This CDR3 is 14 amino acids long. The DNA of the CDR3 is TGTGCCAGCAGCCCCCTAGCGGGAGCCCACGAGCAGTACTTC. Translation: CASSPLAGAHEQYF.

This clone appeared once. The gene calls are TRBV28 and TRBJ2-5; 12 bases match TRBD2. Germline V gene sequence: CDR1 MDHEN, CDR2 SYDVKM. The CDR3 length is 13 residues. V trimming: 5 bases; J trimming: 9 bases; junction bases outside the gene matches: 4. This CDR3 reads CASSASGRAPQYF. CDR3 nucleotides: TGTGCCAGCAGTGCTAGCGGGAGGGCCCCCCAGTACTTC.

The rearrangement joins TRBV19 to TRBJ2-7; 12 nucleotides align to TRBD2. CDR3 length: 14 residues. The junction had 1 base not matched to a gene; V was cut back by 5 bases and J by 2 bases. Germline V gives CDR1 LNHDA, CDR2 SQIVND (reference sequence). As DNA, the CDR3 is TGTGCCAGTAGTGGACTAGCGGGACCCTACGAGCAGTACTTC. Translation gives CASSGLAGPYEQYF.

The V gene is TRBV9, the J gene TRBJ1-3; 10 bases are shared with TRBD1. Looked up from germline, CDR1 is SGDLS and CDR2 is YYNGEE. Trimming took 0 bases from V and 4 from J; bases not matched to a gene: 7. The CDR3 length is 17 residues. CDR3 amino acids: CASSVAPTGGLGNTIYF. CDR3 in DNA: TGTGCCAGCAGCGTAGCCCCGACAGGGGGCTTAGGAAACACCATATATTTT.

The J gene is TRBJ1-2, the V gene TRBV19; D possibly corresponds to TRBD1 (6 bases). The CDR3 totals 13 residues. The V and J ends lost 4 bases and 2 bases respectively, with 8 bases between them. CDR1 is LNHDA, CDR2 SQIVND, per germline (reference sequence). The CDR3 is CASSTGVNYGYTF. DNA for the CDR3: TGTGCCAGTAGTACAGGGGTGAACTATGGCTACACCTTC.

The chain joins TRBV2 to TRBJ2-5; D may be TRBD1 or TRBD2 (5 bases each). This CDR3 is 13 amino acids long. Germline CDR1 is SNHLY and CDR2 is FYNNEI. V lost 6 bases to trimming and J lost 3 bases, with 11 bases between them. For the CDR3, the DNA is TGTGCCAGCAGCCGGGACCTCAAAGAGACCCAGTACTTC. Its translation: CASSRDLKETQYF.

The genes are TRBV28 and TRBJ2-7; 8 positions match TRBD2. This CDR3 is built from 17 residues. J gave up 0 bases and V 3 bases, and 10 bases lay outside the gene matches. Germline CDR1 MDHEN, CDR2 SYDVKM. The CDR3 sequence is CASSFSGGAQRSYEQYF. CDR3 nucleotides: TGTGCCAGCAGTTTTTCGGGAGGGGCACAACGCTCCTACGAGCAGTACTTC.

This clone was detected a few times. V usage is TRBV5-1 and J usage is TRBJ2-2; D is ambiguous. Looked up from germline, CDR1 is SGHRS and CDR2 is YFSETQ. Between the trimmed V and J ends, which lost 1 base and 5 bases, there was a span of 9 bases. The CDR3 length is 14 residues. The CDR3 reads CASSLQVMTGELFF. CDR3 DNA sequence: TGCGCCAGCAGCTTGCAGGTTATGACCGGGGAGCTGTTTTTT.

This chain connects TRBV27 to TRBJ1-1; D is ambiguous. Trimming shortened V by 6 bases and J by 6 bases, and 8 bases separated the two germline ends. CDR1 is MNHEY, CDR2 SMNVEV, per germline (reference sequence). The CDR3 extends over 11 amino acids. The CDR3 spells CASRNRAEAFF. The CDR3 DNA follows: TGTGCCAGCAGAAACAGAGCTGAAGCTTTCTTT.

The rearrangement uses TRBV2 and TRBJ1-2, with D perhaps matching TRBD1 (6 bases). Trimming took off 7 bases at V and 4 bases at J, with 22 bases between the two ends. Germline V CDR1 and CDR2: SNHLY, FYNNEI. This CDR3 has 16 residues. In DNA, the CDR3 is TGTGCCAGCACCCGGACCCTGATAGGGGGGGCCTATGGCTACACCTTC. The encoded protein is CASTRTLIGGAYGYTF.

This sequence joins TRBV6-2 or TRBV6-3 and TRBJ2-7, with 12 bases that match TRBD1. This CDR3 region has 14 residues. CDR1 MNHEY and CDR2 SVGEGT come from the germline V gene. V gave up 3 bases and J gave up 6 bases; unmatched junction bases: 3. CDR3 residues: CASSYWDRGLEQYF. Written as DNA, the CDR3 is TGTGCCAGCAGTTATTGGGACAGGGGGCTCGAGCAGTACTTC.

J is TRBJ1-6 and V is TRBV27; D is unresolved. With 11 bases removed from V and 1 base from J, the gap between germline ends came to 18 bases. CDR1 MNHEY and CDR2 SMNVEV come from the germline V gene (reference sequence). The CDR3 sequence is 16 residues long. The CDR3 sequence: CAANKSKKSYNSPLHF. The CDR3 nucleotides read TGTGCCGCAAACAAATCAAAAAAGTCCTATAATTCACCCCTCCACTTT.

The rearrangement joins TRBV28 to TRBJ1-2; 7 bases fit TRBD1. The germline gives CDR1 MDHEN, CDR2 SYDVKM. V lost 6 bases, J lost 4 bases, and 5 bases stayed unmatched. This CDR3 region has 13 residues. The CDR3 sequence: CASRRDRAYGYTF. The CDR3 nucleotides are TGTGCCAGCAGACGTGACAGGGCCTATGGCTACACCTTC.

This clone is categorized as medium-sized (0.01 to 0.1%). The chain couples TRBV29-1 to TRBJ2-5, with D perhaps matching TRBD1 or TRBD2 (5 bases each). The CDR3 is 13 amino acids. CDR1 and CDR2 from the germline V gene are SQVTM and ANQGSEA. Trimming left V 3 bases short and J 4 bases short, with 12 bases between. The CDR3 spells CSVDGGIRETQYF. For the CDR3, the DNA is TGCAGCGTTGATGGGGGTATTCGAGAGACCCAGTACTTC.

The chain recombines TRBV9 with TRBJ2-1, with D possibly being TRBD1 or TRBD2 (5 bases each). The CDR3 sequence is 16 residues long. The V gene lost 3 bases and the J gene lost 5 bases, with 18 bases spanning the gap. Germline-derived CDR1 and CDR2 are SGDLS and YYNGEE. The CDR3 loop reads CASSDGTGTVDNEQFF. DNA for the CDR3: TGTGCCAGCAGCGATGGGACCGGGACCGTCGACAATGAGCAGTTCTTC.

The CDR3, as DNA: TGTGCCAGCACCCCCCCGGCTAGCGGGAGAGGTACAGATACGCAGTATTTT. It is translated as CASTPPASGRGTDTQYF. The chain combines TRBV28 with TRBJ2-3; 10 bases map to TRBD2. CDR1 is MDHEN, CDR2 SYDVKM, per germline. There are 17 residues in the CDR3. Losses at the gene ends were 7 bases for V and 3 bases for J; bases not matched to a gene: 13. Full variable domain (outside the CDR3, taken from reference TRBV28 and TRBJ2-3): DVKVTQSSRYLVKRTGEKVFLECVQDMDHENMFWYRQDPGLGLRLIYFSYDVKMKEKGDIPEGYSVSREKKERFSLILESASTNQTSMYLCASTPPASGRGTDTQYFGPGTRLTVL.

This chain uses TRBV29-1 with TRBJ1-3, with D possibly TRBD1 on 5 matching bases. Trimming cost V 4 bases and J 2 bases, with 15 bases left between them. CDR1 is SQVTM, CDR2 ANQGSEA, per germline. The CDR3 consists of 15 residues. This CDR3 is CSVGDSSRPGNTIYF. CDR3 nucleotides: TGCAGCGTTGGGGACTCTTCCCGGCCTGGAAACACCATATATTTT.

In this sample, this clone turned up once. V gene TRBV7-2 combines with J gene TRBJ1-1; maybe TRBD1 (6 bases). CDR3 size: 16 residues. CDR1 is SGHTA and CDR2 is FQGNSA in the germline V gene. Trimming stripped 6 bases from V and 0 bases from J, with 17 bases between. The CDR3 bases are TGTGCCAGCAGAGGCTCCGGGACAAGGATGAACACTGAAGCTTTCTTT. This encodes CASRGSGTRMNTEAFF.

The V call is TRBV19, the J call TRBJ2-5; D perhaps matches TRBD2 (5 bases). V lost 1 base to trimming and J lost 4 bases, with 13 bases between them. Germline lookup yields CDR1 LNHDA and CDR2 SQIVND (reference sequence). The CDR3 runs 15 residues. DNA for the CDR3: TGTGCCAGTAGTATAGGGACGGGATTGGGAGAGACCCAGTACTTC. Translated, it gives CASSIGTGLGETQYF.